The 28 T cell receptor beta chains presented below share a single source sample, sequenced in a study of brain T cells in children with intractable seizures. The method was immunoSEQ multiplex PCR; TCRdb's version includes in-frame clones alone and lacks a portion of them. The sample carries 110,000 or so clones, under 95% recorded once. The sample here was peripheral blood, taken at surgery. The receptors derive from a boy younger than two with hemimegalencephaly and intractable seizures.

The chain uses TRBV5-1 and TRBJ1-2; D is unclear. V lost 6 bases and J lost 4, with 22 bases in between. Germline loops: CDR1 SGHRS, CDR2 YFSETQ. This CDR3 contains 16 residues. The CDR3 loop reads CASTRYPGPAPYGYTF. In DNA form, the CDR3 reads TGCGCCAGCACCCGATACCCGGGCCCCGCTCCCTATGGCTACACCTTC.

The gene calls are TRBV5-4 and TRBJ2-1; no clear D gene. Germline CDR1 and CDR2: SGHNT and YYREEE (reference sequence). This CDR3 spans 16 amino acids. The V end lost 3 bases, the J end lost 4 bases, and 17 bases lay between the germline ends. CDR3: CASSSPGLSLYNEQFF. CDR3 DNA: TGTGCCAGCAGCTCCCCAGGTTTGAGTTTGTACAATGAGCAGTTCTTC.

Written as DNA, the CDR3 is TGCGCCAGCAGCTTGGGAGCGGGACCAGAGACCCAGTACTTC. Its protein product is CASSLGAGPETQYF. The rearrangement links TRBV5-1 to TRBJ2-5; 7 positions match TRBD2. Per germline, CDR1 SGHRS and CDR2 YFSETQ. The junction had 3 bases not matched to a gene; V was cut back by 0 bases and J by 4 bases. This CDR3 has 14 residues.

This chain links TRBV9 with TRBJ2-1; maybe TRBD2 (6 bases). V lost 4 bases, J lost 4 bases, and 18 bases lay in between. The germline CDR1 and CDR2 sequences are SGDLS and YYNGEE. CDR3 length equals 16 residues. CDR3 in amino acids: CASSPSQAGFYNEQFF. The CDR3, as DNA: TGTGCCAGCAGCCCATCCCAAGCGGGTTTTTACAATGAGCAGTTCTTC.

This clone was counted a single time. This chain's CDR3 is CASSFISGANVLTF. CDR3 in DNA: TGTGCCAGCAGTTTCATTTCTGGGGCCAACGTCCTGACTTTC. This chain connects TRBV27 to TRBJ2-6; D gene unclear. V shed 3 bases and J shed 1 base, with 4 bases lying between them. CDR3 length: 14 amino acids. Germline CDR1 is MNHEY and CDR2 is SMNVEV (reference sequence).

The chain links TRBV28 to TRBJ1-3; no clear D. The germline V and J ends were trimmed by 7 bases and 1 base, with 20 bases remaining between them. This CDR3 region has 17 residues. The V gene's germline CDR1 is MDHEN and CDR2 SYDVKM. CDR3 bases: TGTGCCAGCAATAGTATCACGGGCCGGAGGTCTGGAAACACCATATATTTT. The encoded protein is CASNSITGRRSGNTIYF.

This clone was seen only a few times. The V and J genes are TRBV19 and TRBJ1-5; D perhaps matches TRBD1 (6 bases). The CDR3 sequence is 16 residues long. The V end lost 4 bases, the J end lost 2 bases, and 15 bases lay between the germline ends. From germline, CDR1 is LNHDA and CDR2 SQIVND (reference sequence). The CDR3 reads CASSTFETGGNQPQHF. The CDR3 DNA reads TGTGCCAGTAGTACGTTCGAGACAGGCGGCAATCAGCCCCAGCATTTT.

CDR3 in DNA: TGTGCCAGCAGCCAATTCCGGGGGAGTCTGACCAATGAGCAGTTCTTC. Translating gives CASSQFRGSLTNEQFF. This chain uses TRBV3-1 (or the pseudogene TRBV3-2) with TRBJ2-1, with D possibly being TRBD2 (6 bases). V was trimmed by 2 bases and J by 6 bases, leaving 17 bases between them. Looked up from germline, CDR1 is LGHDT and CDR2 is YNNKEL (reference sequence). The CDR3 has 16 residues.

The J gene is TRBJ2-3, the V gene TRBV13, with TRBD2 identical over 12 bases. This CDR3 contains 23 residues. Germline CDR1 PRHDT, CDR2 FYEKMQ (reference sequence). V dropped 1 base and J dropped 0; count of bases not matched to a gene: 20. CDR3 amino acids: CASSLEGLAGGVPMNGSTDTQYF. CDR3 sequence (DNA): TGTGCCAGCAGCTTAGAAGGGCTAGCGGGAGGGGTCCCAATGAACGGTAGCACAGATACGCAGTATTTT.

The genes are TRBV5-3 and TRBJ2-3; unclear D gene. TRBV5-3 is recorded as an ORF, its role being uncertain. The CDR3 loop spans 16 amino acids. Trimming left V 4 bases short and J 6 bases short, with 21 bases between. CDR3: CARSDPESKKEDTQYF. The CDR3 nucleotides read TGTGCCAGAAGCGACCCGGAGAGTAAAAAGGAGGATACGCAGTATTTT.

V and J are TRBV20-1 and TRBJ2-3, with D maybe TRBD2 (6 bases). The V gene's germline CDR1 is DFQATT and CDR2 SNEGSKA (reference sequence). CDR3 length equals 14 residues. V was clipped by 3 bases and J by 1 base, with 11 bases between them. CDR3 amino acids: CSASRPSGTDTQYF. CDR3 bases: TGCAGTGCTAGTCGCCCTAGCGGCACAGATACGCAGTATTTT.

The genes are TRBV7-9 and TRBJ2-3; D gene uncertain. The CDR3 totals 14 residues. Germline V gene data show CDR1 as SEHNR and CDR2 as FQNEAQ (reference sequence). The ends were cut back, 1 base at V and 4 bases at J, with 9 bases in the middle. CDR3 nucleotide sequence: TGTGCCAGCAGCTTAGGGGTTCTCCCAGATACGCAGTATTTT. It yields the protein CASSLGVLPDTQYF.

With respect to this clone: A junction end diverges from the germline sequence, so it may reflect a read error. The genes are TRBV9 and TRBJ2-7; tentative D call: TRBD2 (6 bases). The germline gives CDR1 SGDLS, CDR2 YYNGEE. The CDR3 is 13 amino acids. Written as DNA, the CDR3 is TGTTCCAGCAGCGGTAGCGGCTCCTACGAGCAGTACTTC. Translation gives CSSSGSGSYEQYF.

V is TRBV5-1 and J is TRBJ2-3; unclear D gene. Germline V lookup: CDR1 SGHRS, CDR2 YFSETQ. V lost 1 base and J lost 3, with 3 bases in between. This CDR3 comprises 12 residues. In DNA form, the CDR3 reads TGCGCCAGCAGCTTGAGTACAGATACGCAGTATTTT. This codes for CASSLSTDTQYF.

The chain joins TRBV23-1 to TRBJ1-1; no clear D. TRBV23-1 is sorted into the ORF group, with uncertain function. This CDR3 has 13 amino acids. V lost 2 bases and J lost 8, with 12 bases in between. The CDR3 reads CASSQTPGQEAFF. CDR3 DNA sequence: TGCGCCAGCAGTCAAACCCCGGGCCAAGAAGCTTTCTTT.

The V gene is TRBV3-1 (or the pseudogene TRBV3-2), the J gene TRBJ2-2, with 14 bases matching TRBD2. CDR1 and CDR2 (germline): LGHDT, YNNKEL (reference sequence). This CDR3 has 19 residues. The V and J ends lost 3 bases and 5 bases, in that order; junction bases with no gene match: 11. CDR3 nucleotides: TGTGCCAGCAGCCACAAGAGGGGGACTAGCGGGAGAGTTACCGGGGAGCTGTTTTTT. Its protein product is CASSHKRGTSGRVTGELFF.

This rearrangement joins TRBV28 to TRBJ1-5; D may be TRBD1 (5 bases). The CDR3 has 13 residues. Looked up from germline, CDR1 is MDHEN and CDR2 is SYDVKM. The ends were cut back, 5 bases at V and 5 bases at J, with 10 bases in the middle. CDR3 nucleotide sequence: TGTGCCAGCAGTCGACAGTTACATCAGCCCCAGCATTTT. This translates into CASSRQLHQPQHF.

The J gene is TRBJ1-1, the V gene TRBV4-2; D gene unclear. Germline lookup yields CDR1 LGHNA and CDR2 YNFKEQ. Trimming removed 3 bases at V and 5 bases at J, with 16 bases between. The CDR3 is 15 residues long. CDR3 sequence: CASSHELRVMTEAFF. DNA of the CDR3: TGTGCCAGCAGCCATGAACTTCGAGTGATGACTGAAGCTTTCTTT.

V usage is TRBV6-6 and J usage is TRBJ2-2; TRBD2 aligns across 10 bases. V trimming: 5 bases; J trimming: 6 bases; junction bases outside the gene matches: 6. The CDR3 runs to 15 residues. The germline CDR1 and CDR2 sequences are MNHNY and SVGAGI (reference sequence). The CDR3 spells CASSGKREGPGELFF. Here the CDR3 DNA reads TGTGCCAGCAGTGGGAAGCGGGAGGGCCCCGGGGAGCTGTTTTTT.

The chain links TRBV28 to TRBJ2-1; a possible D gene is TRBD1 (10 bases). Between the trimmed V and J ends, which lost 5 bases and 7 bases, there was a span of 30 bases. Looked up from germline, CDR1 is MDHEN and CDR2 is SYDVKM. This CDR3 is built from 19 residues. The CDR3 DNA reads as TGTGCCAGCAGTCCGCTCGACAGGGGGCTTCTTAGCGGGAGAAATGAGCAGTTCTTC. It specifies CASSPLDRGLLSGRNEQFF. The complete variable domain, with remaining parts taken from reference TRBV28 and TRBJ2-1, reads DVKVTQSSRYLVKRTGEKVFLECVQDMDHENMFWYRQDPGLGLRLIYFSYDVKMKEKGDIPEGYSVSREKKERFSLILESASTNQTSMYLCASSPLDRGLLSGRNEQFFGPGTRLTVL.

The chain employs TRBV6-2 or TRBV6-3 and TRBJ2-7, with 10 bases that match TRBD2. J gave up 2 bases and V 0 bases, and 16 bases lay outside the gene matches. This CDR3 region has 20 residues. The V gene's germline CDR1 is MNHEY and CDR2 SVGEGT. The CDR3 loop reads CASSYSIGVDSGRQTYEQYF. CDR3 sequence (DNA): TGTGCCAGCAGTTACTCGATAGGTGTGGATAGCGGGAGGCAGACCTACGAGCAGTACTTC.

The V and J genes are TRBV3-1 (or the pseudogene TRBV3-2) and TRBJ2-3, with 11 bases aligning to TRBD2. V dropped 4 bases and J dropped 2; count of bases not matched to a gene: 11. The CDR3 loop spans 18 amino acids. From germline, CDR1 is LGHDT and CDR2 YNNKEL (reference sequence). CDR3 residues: CASSPRLAGGPYTDTQYF. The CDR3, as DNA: TGTGCCAGCAGCCCCAGATTAGCGGGAGGGCCTTACACAGATACGCAGTATTTT.

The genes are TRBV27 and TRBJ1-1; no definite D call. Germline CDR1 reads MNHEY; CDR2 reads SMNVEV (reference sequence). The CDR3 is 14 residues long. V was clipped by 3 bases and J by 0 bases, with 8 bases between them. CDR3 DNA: TGTGCCAGCAGTTTCAGGATCCTGAACACTGAAGCTTTCTTT. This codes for CASSFRILNTEAFF.

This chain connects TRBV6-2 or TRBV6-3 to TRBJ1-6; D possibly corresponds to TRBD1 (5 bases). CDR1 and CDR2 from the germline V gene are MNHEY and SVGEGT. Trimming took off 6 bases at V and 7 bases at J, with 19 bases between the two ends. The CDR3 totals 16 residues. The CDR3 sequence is CASSPLRAGWNSPLHF. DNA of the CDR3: TGTGCCAGCAGCCCCCTCAGGGCAGGGTGGAATTCACCCCTCCACTTT.

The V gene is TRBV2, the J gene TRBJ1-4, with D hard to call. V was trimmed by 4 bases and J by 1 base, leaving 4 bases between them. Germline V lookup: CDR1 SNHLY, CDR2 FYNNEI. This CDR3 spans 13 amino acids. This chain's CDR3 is CASSGGTNEKLFF. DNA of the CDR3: TGTGCCAGCAGTGGAGGAACTAATGAAAAACTGTTTTTT.

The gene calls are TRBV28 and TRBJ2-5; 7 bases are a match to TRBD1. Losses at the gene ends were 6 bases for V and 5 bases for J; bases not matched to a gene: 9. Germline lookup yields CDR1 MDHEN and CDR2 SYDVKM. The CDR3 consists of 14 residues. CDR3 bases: TGTGCCAGCAGCCCGAGGGGGCCCGGGGAGACCCAGTACTTC. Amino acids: CASSPRGPGETQYF.

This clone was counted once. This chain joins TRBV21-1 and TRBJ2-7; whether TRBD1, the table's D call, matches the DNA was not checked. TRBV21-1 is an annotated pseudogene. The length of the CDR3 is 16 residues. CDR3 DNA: TGTGCCAGCAGCTATAAGTTTGACAGGGCTGCCTACGAGCAGTACTTC. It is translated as CASSYKFDRAAYEQYF.

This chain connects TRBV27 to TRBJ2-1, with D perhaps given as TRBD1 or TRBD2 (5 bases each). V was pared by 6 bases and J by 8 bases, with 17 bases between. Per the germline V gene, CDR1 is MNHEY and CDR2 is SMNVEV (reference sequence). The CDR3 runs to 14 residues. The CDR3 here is CASRVTPRDDEQFF. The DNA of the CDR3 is TGTGCCAGCAGAGTGACCCCGAGGGACGATGAGCAGTTCTTC.